One sample yielded the 14 T cell receptor beta chains listed below, sequenced in a study of T-cell memory formation after mild COVID-19. TCRdb reprocessed the 5' RACE reads with MiXCR, giving one entry per CDR3 protein. The table shows 470,000 or so distinct CDR3 sequences, with 15% to 20% occurring only once. The sequencing input was PBMCs or a T cell subset sorted from them (not recorded which). These receptor sequences come from an adult woman who had mild COVID-19 (a few samples of this study predate the infection). Cell type and time point are not known.

V is TRBV20-1 and J is TRBJ2-3; no reliable D call. Trimming removed 5 bases at V and 0 bases at J, with 18 bases between. The length of the CDR3 is 16 residues. Per the germline V gene, CDR1 is DFQATT and CDR2 is SNEGSKA (reference sequence). CDR3: CSAQDTGRPSTDTQYF. The CDR3 coding sequence is TGCAGTGCTCAAGATACTGGACGCCCTAGCACAGATACGCAGTATTTT.

This clonotype was observed once. The chain couples TRBV25-1 to TRBJ2-3; D may be TRBD2 (6 bases). CDR1 MGHDK and CDR2 SYGVNS come from the germline V gene. The V gene lost 1 base and the J gene lost 0 bases, with 11 bases spanning the gap. The length of the CDR3 is 16 residues. The CDR3 reads CASSEFGAGSTDTQYF. The CDR3 DNA reads TGTGCCAGCAGTGAATTTGGGGCGGGGAGCACAGATACGCAGTATTTT.

DNA of the CDR3: TGCGCCAGCAGCTCACAGGGGTCCCTCTACGAGCAGTACTTC. It translates to CASSSQGSLYEQYF. The chain uses TRBV5-1 and TRBJ2-7, with 7 bases that match TRBD1. V shed 3 bases, J shed 3 bases, and the junction held 6 bases outside the gene matches. The length of the CDR3 is 14 residues. The germline V gene has CDR1 SGHRS and CDR2 YFSETQ. Variable domain in full (rest from reference TRBV5-1 and TRBJ2-7): KAGVTQTPRYLIKTRGQQVTLSCSPISGHRSVSWYQQTPGQGLQFLFEYFSETQRNKGNFPGRFSGRQFSNSRSEMNVSTLELGDSALYLCASSSQGSLYEQYFGPGTRLTVT.

The chain links TRBV6-5 to TRBJ2-1; TRBD2 aligns across 7 bases. Germline V gives CDR1 MNHEY, CDR2 SVGAGI. The CDR3 length is 13 residues. CDR3 nucleotide sequence: TGTGCGAGCCAGCGGGGACCCTACAATGAGCAGTTCTTC. Protein product: CASQRGPYNEQFF.

Only a few counts were recorded for this clonotype. This chain links TRBV15 with TRBJ1-1, with 8 bases aligning to TRBD1. Trimming removed 3 bases from V and 4 bases from J; junction bases left unmatched: 4. The CDR3 runs to 14 residues. CDR1 is LNHNV, CDR2 YYDKDF, per germline (reference sequence). CDR3 sequence reads: CATSSGTGITEAFF. Here the CDR3 DNA reads TGTGCCACCAGCAGTGGGACAGGCATCACTGAAGCTTTCTTT.

This clonotype was counted only a few times. The chain joins TRBV4-3 to TRBJ2-7, with TRBD2 matching over 10 bases. V was clipped by 1 base and J by 0 bases; unmatched bases: 9. The length of the CDR3 is 18 residues. The V gene's germline CDR1 is LGHNA and CDR2 YSLEER. In DNA, the CDR3 is TGCGCCAGCAGCCAAGGTGCAAGCGGGAGGGCCTTCTCCTACGAGCAGTACTTC. Its translation: CASSQGASGRAFSYEQYF.

This clonotype has just a few counts. Given a much more abundant clone one base away, this may be a read error. This sequence joins TRBV6-6 and TRBJ2-7, with D maybe TRBD1 (5 bases). Trimming shortened V by 5 bases and J by 6 bases, and 17 bases separated the two germline ends. Germline CDR1 and CDR2: MNHNY and SVGAGI (reference sequence). The CDR3 covers 14 residues. The CDR3 nucleotides read TGTGCCAGCAGTCAGGGCACAGCCCTGGTCGAGCAGTACTTC. It encodes CASSQGTALVEQYF.

A few counts support this clonotype. The CDR3 here is CASSGADIPNTGELFF. The CDR3 DNA reads TGTGCCAGCAGTGGCGCCGACATTCCGAACACCGGGGAGCTGTTTTTT. The rearrangement uses TRBV2 and TRBJ2-2; D gene unclear. The V gene's germline CDR1 is SNHLY and CDR2 FYNNEI. Trimming removed 4 bases at V and 0 bases at J, with 12 bases between. CDR3 size: 16 residues. Combining the CDR3 with reference TRBV2 and TRBJ2-2 gives the whole variable domain EPEVTQTPSHQVTQMGQEVILRCVPISNHLYFYWYRQILGQKVEFLVSFYNNEISEKSEIFDDQFSVERPDGSNFTLKIRSTKLEDSAMYFCASSGADIPNTGELFFGEGSRLTVL.

V is TRBV12-3 or TRBV12-4 and J is TRBJ2-7; 9 bases are shared with TRBD1. The trim removed 8 bases at V and 3 bases at J, leaving 11 bases unmatched. The CDR3 runs to 15 residues. In nucleotides, the CDR3 is TGTGCCAGCGCCGGGCGACAGGGGGGCGGCTACGAGCAGTACTTC. It translates to CASAGRQGGGYEQYF.

This clonotype turned up a few times. The chain joins TRBV7-8 to TRBJ2-5, with 7 bases fitting TRBD1. From germline, CDR1 is SGHVS and CDR2 FQNEAQ. The V gene end was trimmed by 5 bases and the J gene end by 3 bases; junction bases not matched to a gene: 9. The CDR3 sequence is 15 residues long. The CDR3 loop reads CASSAGTVFKETQYF. For the CDR3, the DNA is TGTGCCAGCAGCGCCGGGACAGTGTTTAAAGAGACCCAGTACTTC.

CDR3 amino acids: CASSLPGTNTEAFF. The CDR3, as DNA: TGCGCCAGCAGCTTACCCGGGACGAACACTGAAGCTTTCTTT. J is TRBJ1-1 and V is TRBV5-1, with TRBD1 as a possible D gene (5 bases). CDR1 is SGHRS, CDR2 YFSETQ, per germline. Between the trimmed V and J ends, which lost 2 bases and 1 base, there was a span of 9 bases. The CDR3 runs 14 residues.

The rearrangement links TRBV10-3 to TRBJ1-1, with TRBD1 identical over 8 bases. CDR1 and CDR2 (germline): ENHRY, SYGVKD. V dropped 6 bases and J dropped 2; count of bases not matched to a gene: 8. This CDR3 region has 15 residues. In DNA, the CDR3 is TGTGCCATCAGGGGGACAGGCGTAAGTAACACTGAAGCTTTCTTT. Encoded protein: CAIRGTGVSNTEAFF.

This clonotype was found once. V is TRBV4-1 and J is TRBJ2-3, with a tentative D call TRBD2 (7 bases). The CDR3 has 15 amino acids. In germline, CDR1 is MGHRA, CDR2 YSYEKL. Trimming stripped 1 base from V and 5 bases from J, with 13 bases between. CDR3 in DNA: TGCGCCAGCAGCCAAGCGAGGGGGGGCGAAGATACGCAGTATTTT. Its translation is CASSQARGGEDTQYF.

V and J are TRBV12-3 or TRBV12-4 and TRBJ2-3; 8 bases align to TRBD2. The CDR3 is made up of 15 amino acids. With V trimmed by 3 bases and J by 5 bases, 7 bases remained unmatched. Written as DNA, the CDR3 is TGTGCCAGCAGTTTTTGGCGGGAGGACGGAGATACGCAGTATTTT. Translation gives CASSFWREDGDTQYF.